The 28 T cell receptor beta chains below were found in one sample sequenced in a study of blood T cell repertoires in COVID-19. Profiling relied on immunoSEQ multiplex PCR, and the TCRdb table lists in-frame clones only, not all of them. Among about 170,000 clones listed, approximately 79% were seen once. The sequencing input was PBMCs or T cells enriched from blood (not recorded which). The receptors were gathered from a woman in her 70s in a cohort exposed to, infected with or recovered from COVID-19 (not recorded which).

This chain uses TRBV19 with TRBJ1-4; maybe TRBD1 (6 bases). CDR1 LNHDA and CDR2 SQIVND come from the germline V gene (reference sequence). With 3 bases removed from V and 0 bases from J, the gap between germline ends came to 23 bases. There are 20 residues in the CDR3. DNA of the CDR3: TGTGCCAGTAGTATGATCCGACAGGCCCTCCCCCTTGCAACTAATGAAAAACTGTTTTTT. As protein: CASSMIRQALPLATNEKLFF. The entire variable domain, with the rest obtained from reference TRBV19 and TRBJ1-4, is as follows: DGGITQSPKYLFRKEGQNVTLSCEQNLNHDAMYWYRQDPGQGLRLIYYSQIVNDFQKGDIAEGYSVSREKKESFPLTVTSAQKNPTAFYLCASSMIRQALPLATNEKLFFGSGTQLSVL.

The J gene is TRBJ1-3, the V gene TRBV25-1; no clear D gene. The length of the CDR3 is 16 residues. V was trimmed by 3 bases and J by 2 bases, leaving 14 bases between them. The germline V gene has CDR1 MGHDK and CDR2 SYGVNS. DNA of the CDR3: TGTGCCAGCAGTGACCCAGGAGGAGTTACTGGAAACACCATATATTTT. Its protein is CASSDPGGVTGNTIYF. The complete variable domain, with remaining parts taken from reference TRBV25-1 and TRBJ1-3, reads EADIYQTPRYLVIGTGKKITLECSQTMGHDKMYWYQQDPGMELHLIHYSYGVNSTEKGDLSSESTVSRIRTEHFPLTLESARPSHTSQYLCASSDPGGVTGNTIYFGEGSWLTVV.

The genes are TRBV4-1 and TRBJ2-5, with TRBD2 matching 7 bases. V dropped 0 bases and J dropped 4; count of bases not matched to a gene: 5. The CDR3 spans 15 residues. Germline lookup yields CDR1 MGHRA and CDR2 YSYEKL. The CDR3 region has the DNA TGCGCCAGCAGCCAAGACGGGGCGGGAGTAGAGACCCAGTACTTC. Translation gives CASSQDGAGVETQYF.

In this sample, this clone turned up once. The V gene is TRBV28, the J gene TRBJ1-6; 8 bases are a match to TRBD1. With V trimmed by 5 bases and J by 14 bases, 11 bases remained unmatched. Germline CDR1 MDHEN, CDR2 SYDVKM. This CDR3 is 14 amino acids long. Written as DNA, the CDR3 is TGTGCCAGCAGTCCTGGACAGGGCCGTGCGTCCCTCCACTTT. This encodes CASSPGQGRASLHF.

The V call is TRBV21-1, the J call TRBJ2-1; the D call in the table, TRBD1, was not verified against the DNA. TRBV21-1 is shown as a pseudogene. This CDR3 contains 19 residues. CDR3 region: CASSKVPRLLHQGAREQFF. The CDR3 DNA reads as TGTGCCAGCAGCAAAGTTCCCCGACTTCTACACCAGGGGGCGCGCGAGCAGTTCTTC.

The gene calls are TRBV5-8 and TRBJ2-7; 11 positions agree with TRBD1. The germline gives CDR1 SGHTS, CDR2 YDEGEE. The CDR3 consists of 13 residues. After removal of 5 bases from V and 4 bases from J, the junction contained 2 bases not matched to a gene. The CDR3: CASSRDRGYEQYF. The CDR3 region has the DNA TGTGCCAGCAGTCGGGACAGGGGGTACGAGCAGTACTTC.

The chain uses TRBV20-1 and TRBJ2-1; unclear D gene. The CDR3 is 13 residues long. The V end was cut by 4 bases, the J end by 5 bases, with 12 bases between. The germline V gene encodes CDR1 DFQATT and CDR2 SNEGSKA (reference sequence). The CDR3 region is CSATDSRDNEQFF. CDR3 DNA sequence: TGCAGTGCTACTGACTCGCGAGACAATGAGCAGTTCTTC.

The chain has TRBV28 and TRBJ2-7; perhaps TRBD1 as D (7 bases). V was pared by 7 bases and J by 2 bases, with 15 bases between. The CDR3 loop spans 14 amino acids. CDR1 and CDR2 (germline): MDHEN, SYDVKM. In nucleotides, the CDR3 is TGTGCCAGCATTAAAGGCGGGACAGCCTACGAGCAGTACTTC. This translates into CASIKGGTAYEQYF. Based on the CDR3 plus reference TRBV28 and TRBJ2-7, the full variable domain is DVKVTQSSRYLVKRTGEKVFLECVQDMDHENMFWYRQDPGLGLRLIYFSYDVKMKEKGDIPEGYSVSREKKERFSLILESASTNQTSMYLCASIKGGTAYEQYFGPGTRLTVT.

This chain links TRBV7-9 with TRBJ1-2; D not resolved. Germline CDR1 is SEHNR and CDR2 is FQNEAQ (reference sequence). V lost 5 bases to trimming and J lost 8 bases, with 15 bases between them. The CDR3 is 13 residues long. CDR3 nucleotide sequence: TGTGCCAGCAGCACCGGGAAAGCCTTGGGCTACACCTTC. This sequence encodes CASSTGKALGYTF.

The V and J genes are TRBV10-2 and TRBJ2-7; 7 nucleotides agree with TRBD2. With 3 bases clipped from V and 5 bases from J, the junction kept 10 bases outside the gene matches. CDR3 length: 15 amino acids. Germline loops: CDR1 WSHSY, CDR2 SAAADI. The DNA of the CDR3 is TGCGCCAGCAGTGATCCTGGACTAGTAGCCCACGAGCAGTACTTC. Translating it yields CASSDPGLVAHEQYF.

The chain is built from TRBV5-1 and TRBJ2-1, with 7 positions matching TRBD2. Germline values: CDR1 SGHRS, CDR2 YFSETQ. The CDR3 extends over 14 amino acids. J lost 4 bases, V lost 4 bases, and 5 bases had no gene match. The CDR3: CASSAAGVYNEQFF. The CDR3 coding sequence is TGCGCCAGCAGCGCGGCGGGAGTTTACAATGAGCAGTTCTTC.

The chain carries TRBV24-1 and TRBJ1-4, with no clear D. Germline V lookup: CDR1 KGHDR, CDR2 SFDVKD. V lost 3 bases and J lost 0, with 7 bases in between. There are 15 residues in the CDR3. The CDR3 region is CATSDQSATNEKLFF. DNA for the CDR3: TGTGCCACCAGTGATCAGTCAGCAACTAATGAAAAACTGTTTTTT.

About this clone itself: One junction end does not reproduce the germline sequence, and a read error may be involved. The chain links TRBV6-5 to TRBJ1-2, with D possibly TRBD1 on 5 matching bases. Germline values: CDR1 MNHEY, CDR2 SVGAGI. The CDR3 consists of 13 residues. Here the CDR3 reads CASSSTGPYSYTF. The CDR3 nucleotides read TGTGCCAGCAGCTCTACAGGCCCCTATAGCTACACCTTC.

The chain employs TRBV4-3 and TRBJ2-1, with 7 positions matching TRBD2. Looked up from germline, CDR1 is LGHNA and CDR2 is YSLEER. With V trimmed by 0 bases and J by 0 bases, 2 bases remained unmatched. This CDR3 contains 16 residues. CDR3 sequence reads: CASSQDGGSSYNEQFF. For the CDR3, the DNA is TGCGCCAGCAGCCAAGATGGCGGGAGCTCCTACAATGAGCAGTTCTTC.

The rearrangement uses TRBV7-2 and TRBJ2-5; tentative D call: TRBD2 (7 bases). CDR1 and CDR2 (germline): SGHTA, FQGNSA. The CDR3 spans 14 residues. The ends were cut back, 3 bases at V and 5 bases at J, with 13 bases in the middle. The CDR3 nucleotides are TGTGCCAGCAGCTTTGCGGGGGCCGGGGAGACCCAGTACTTC. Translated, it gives CASSFAGAGETQYF.

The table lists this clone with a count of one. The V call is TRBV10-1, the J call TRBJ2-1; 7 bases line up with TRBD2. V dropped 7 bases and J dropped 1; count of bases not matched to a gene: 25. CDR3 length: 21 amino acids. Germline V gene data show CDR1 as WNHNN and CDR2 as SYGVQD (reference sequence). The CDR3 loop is CASTEIPMGPGEGSSYNEQFF. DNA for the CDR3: TGCGCCAGCACCGAAATCCCGATGGGTCCCGGGGAGGGGAGTTCCTACAATGAGCAGTTCTTC.

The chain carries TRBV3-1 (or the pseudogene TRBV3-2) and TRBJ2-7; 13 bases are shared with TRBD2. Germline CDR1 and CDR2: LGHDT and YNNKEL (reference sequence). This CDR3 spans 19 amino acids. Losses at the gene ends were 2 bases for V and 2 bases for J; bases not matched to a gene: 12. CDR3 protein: CASSQPWTSGSKRTYEQYF. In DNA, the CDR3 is TGTGCCAGCAGCCAACCCTGGACTAGCGGGAGTAAGCGGACCTACGAGCAGTACTTC.

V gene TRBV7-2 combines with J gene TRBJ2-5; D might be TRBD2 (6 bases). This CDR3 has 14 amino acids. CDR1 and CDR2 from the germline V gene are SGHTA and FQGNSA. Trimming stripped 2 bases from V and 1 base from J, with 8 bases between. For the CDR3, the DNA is TGTGCCAGCAGCTTAACTAGCCCCCAAGAGACCCAGTACTTC. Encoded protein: CASSLTSPQETQYF. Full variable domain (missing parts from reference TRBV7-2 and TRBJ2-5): GAGVSQSPSNKVTEKGKDVELRCDPISGHTALYWYRQSLGQGLEFLIYFQGNSAPDKSGLPSDRFSAERTGGSVSTLTIQRTQQEDSAVYLCASSLTSPQETQYFGPGTRLLVL.

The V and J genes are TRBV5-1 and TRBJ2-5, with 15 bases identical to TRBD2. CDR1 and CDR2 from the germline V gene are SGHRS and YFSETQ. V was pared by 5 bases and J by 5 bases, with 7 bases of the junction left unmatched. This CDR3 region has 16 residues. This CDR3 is CASSSGLAGGQETQYF. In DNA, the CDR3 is TGCGCCAGCAGTTCAGGACTAGCGGGAGGGCAGGAGACCCAGTACTTC. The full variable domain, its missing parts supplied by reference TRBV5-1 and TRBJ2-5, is KAGVTQTPRYLIKTRGQQVTLSCSPISGHRSVSWYQQTPGQGLQFLFEYFSETQRNKGNFPGRFSGRQFSNSRSEMNVSTLELGDSALYLCASSSGLAGGQETQYFGPGTRLLVL.

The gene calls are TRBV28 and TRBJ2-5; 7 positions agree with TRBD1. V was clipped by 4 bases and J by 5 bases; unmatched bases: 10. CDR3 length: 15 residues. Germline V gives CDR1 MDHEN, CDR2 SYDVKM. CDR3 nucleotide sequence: TGTGCCAGCAGTTCGTTACAGGGGCGAAGGGAGACCCAGTACTTC. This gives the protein CASSSLQGRRETQYF. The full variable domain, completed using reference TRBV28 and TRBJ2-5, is DVKVTQSSRYLVKRTGEKVFLECVQDMDHENMFWYRQDPGLGLRLIYFSYDVKMKEKGDIPEGYSVSREKKERFSLILESASTNQTSMYLCASSSLQGRRETQYFGPGTRLLVL.

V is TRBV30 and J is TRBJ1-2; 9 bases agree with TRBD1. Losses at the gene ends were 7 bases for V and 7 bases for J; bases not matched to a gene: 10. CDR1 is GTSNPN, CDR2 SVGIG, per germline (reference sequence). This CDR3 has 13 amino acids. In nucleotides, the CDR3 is TGTGCCTCTAACCTGGGACAGGGCGCTGGCTACACCTTC. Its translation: CASNLGQGAGYTF.

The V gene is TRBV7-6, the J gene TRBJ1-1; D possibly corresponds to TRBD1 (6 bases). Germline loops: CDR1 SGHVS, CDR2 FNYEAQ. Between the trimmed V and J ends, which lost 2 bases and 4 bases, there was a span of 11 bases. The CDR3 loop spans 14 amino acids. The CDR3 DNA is TGTGCCAGCAGCTTAATCAGGGGTAGCACTGAAGCTTTCTTT. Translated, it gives CASSLIRGSTEAFF.

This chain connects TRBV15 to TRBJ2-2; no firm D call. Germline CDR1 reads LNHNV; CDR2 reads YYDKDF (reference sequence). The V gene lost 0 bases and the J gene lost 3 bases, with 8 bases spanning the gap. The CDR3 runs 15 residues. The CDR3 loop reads CATSRDYRDTGELFF. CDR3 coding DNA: TGTGCCACCAGCAGAGATTATCGAGACACCGGGGAGCTGTTTTTT.

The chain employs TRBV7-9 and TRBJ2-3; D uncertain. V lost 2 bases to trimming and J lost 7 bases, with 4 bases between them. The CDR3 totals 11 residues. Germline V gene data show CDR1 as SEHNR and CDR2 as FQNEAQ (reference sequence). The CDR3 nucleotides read TGTGCCAGCAGCTTATCTTATACGCAGTATTTT. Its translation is CASSLSYTQYF.

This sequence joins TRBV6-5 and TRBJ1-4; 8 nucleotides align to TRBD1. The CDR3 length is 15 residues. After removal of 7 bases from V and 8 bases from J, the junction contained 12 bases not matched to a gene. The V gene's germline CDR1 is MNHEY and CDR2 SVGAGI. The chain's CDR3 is CASNIPGQGREKLFF. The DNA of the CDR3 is TGTGCCAGCAATATCCCCGGACAGGGTCGAGAAAAACTGTTTTTT.

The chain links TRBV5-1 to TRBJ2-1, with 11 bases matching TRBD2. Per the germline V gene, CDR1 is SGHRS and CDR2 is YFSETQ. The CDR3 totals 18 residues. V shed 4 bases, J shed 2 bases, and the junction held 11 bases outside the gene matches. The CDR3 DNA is TGCGCCAGCAGCCCGGGACTAGCGGCCGGAGGAGCCTACAATGAGCAGTTCTTC. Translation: CASSPGLAAGGAYNEQFF.

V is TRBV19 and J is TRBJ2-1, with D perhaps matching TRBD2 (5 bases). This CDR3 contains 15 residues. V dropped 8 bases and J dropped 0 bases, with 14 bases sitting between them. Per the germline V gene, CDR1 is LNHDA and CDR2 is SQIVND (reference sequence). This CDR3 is CASQLGPYSYNEQFF. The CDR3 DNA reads TGTGCCAGTCAACTAGGCCCCTACTCCTACAATGAGCAGTTCTTC.

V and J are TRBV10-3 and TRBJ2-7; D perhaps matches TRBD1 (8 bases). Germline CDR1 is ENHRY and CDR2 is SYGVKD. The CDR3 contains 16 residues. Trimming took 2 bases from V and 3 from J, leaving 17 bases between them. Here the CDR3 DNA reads TGTGCCATCAGTGAGGGGGGGGAGACAGGGGACTACGAGCAGTACTTC. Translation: CAISEGGETGDYEQYF.